The 11 T cell receptor beta chains given below trace back to one sample, sequenced in a study of cytomegalovirus exposure and HLA in healthy donors. 13 Jbeta primers and 60 Vbeta primers were used for the PCR. Sequenced by immunoSEQ multiplex PCR; TCRdb stores in-frame clones only, minus some. The sample yields about 240,000 clones, 82% seen once. The specimen sequenced was PBMCs. These receptors all stem from a middle-aged woman in good health and CMV-seropositive.

A few counts support this clone. The chain joins TRBV1 to TRBJ2-3; the D segment call TRBD2 is taken from the table without a DNA check. TRBV1 is a known pseudogene. The CDR3 totals 14 residues. The CDR3 spells CTSSQMGGADTQYF. The CDR3 DNA reads TGCACCAGCAGCCAGATGGGCGGGGCAGATACGCAGTATTTT.

V is TRBV9 and J is TRBJ1-1, with D possibly being TRBD1 (5 bases). The germline CDR1 and CDR2 sequences are SGDLS and YYNGEE. Trimming cost V 3 bases and J 4 bases, with 19 bases left between them. The CDR3 contains 16 residues. The CDR3 sequence is CASSAQGEGSITEAFF. The CDR3 bases are TGTGCCAGCAGCGCCCAAGGGGAGGGGTCGATCACTGAAGCTTTCTTT.

The genes are TRBV7-2 and TRBJ2-7; no definite D call. CDR1 SGHTA and CDR2 FQGNSA come from the germline V gene. This CDR3 has 13 residues. V shed 3 bases and J shed 2 bases, with 8 bases lying between them. The CDR3 loop reads CASSFRTAYEQYF. In DNA, the CDR3 is TGTGCCAGCAGCTTTAGAACTGCCTACGAGCAGTACTTC.

This chain links TRBV11-2 with TRBJ2-2; 10 nucleotides line up with TRBD1. Germline CDR1 and CDR2: SGHAT and FQNNGV. V lost 5 bases, J lost 7 bases, and 7 bases stayed unmatched. CDR3 length: 15 amino acids. This chain's CDR3 is CASSPTGTGVGELFF. The CDR3 DNA is TGTGCCAGCAGCCCCACTGGGACAGGGGTCGGGGAGCTGTTTTTT.

The chain combines TRBV5-4 with TRBJ1-2; D call uncertain. Germline CDR1 reads SGHNT; CDR2 reads YYREEE (reference sequence). V lost 0 bases, J lost 4 bases, and 7 bases lay in between. The CDR3 length is 13 residues. CDR3 in DNA: TGTGCCAGCAGCTTGGGTAGCGTCTATGGCTACACCTTC. Translating gives CASSLGSVYGYTF.

The DNA of the CDR3 is TGTGCCAGCAGCTTAGTGGGGGGGAGGCACGGAAACACCATATATTTT. It specifies CASSLVGGRHGNTIYF. The genes are TRBV7-2 and TRBJ1-3; D possibly corresponds to TRBD1 (5 bases). This CDR3 spans 16 amino acids. Germline values: CDR1 SGHTA, CDR2 FQGNSA. Trimming stripped 1 base from V and 4 bases from J, with 14 bases between.

The V gene is TRBV11-1, the J gene TRBJ1-3; TRBD1 might be the D (5 bases). CDR1 and CDR2 (germline): SGHAT, FQDESV (reference sequence). V gave up 6 bases and J gave up 2 bases, with 17 bases separating them. The CDR3 sequence is 16 residues long. The CDR3 region is CASSQRGGMAGNTIYF. CDR3 coding DNA: TGTGCCAGCAGTCAACGCGGGGGAATGGCTGGAAACACCATATATTTT.

Details on this clone: A junction boundary mismatches the germline segment, possibly from a read error. The same CDR3 can be traced to other DNA sequences in this sample. The rearrangement joins TRBV7-2 to TRBJ2-7; 10 bases fit TRBD2. The CDR3 totals 16 residues. Per germline, CDR1 SGHTA and CDR2 FQGNSA. The CDR3 reads CASSVSNLAGAYEQYF. Here the CDR3 DNA reads TGTGCCAGCAGCGTTTCTAATCTAGCGGGGGCCTACGAGCAGTACTTT. The whole variable domain, remainder taken from reference TRBV7-2 and TRBJ2-7, is GAGVSQSPSNKVTEKGKDVELRCDPISGHTALYWYRQSLGQGLEFLIYFQGNSAPDKSGLPSDRFSAERTGGSVSTLTIQRTQQEDSAVYLCASSVSNLAGAYEQYFGPGTRLTVT.

This CDR3 reads CASSFTGSRPDTQYF. DNA for the CDR3: TGTGCCAGTAGTTTTACAGGGTCGCGGCCAGATACGCAGTATTTT. The V and J genes are TRBV19 and TRBJ2-3; possible D gene TRBD1, 6 bases. Trimming took 5 bases from V and 4 from J, leaving 16 bases between them. The CDR3 extends over 15 amino acids. The germline V gene has CDR1 LNHDA and CDR2 SQIVND (reference sequence).

The genes are TRBV30 and TRBJ2-7; tentatively, D is TRBD1 (7 bases). Germline V gives CDR1 GTSNPN, CDR2 SVGIG (reference sequence). V dropped 3 bases and J dropped 6 bases, with 21 bases sitting between them. The CDR3 is made up of 15 amino acids. The CDR3 region is CAWSPGAGGIFEQYF. CDR3 coding DNA: TGTGCCTGGAGCCCAGGGGCAGGGGGGATCTTCGAGCAGTACTTC.

The gene calls are TRBV18 and TRBJ2-1; TRBD2 aligns across 13 bases. The CDR3 has 15 amino acids. V lost 2 bases to trimming and J lost 7 bases; unmatched junction nucleotides: 2. Germline V gene data show CDR1 as KGHSH and CDR2 as LQKENI. The CDR3 region has the DNA TGTGCCAGCTCACCAGGACTAGCGGGGGTTAATGAGCAGTTCTTC. Translation gives CASSPGLAGVNEQFF.